This T cell receptor (beta chain) was recorded in a study of blood T cell repertoires in COVID-19. Clones were read by immunoSEQ multiplex PCR, and TCRdb kept only the in-frame ones, dropping some. The sample contains approximately 60,000 clones, approximately 93% of which appear only once. V shed 0 bases and J shed 2 bases, with 7 bases lying between them. The CDR3 covers 14 residues. CDR1 SGHRS and CDR2 YFSETQ come from the germline V gene. This rearrangement joins TRBV5-1 to TRBJ2-3; the D gene is possibly TRBD2 (5 bases). The sample comprised peripheral blood. This receptor was obtained from a man in his sixties or seventies with active COVID-19. The CDR3 nucleotides are TGCGCCAGCAGCTTGGAAGCGGCCACAGATACGCAGTATTTT. Its protein product is CASSLEAATDTQYF.